This T cell receptor (beta chain) is from a study of blood T cell repertoires in COVID-19 (dated by TCRdb to 2019 to 2021). Regarding the study in general: Samples covering the acute and convalescent phases of COVID-19 were provided by collaborators in the United States, Italy and Spain. The samples were drawn from two sources: the first 160 participants of the ongoing ImmuneRACE study, and approximately 1,300 subjects contributed by 6 global collaborators. The dataset comprised deeply sampled blood TCRbeta repertoires from subjects exposed to, actively infected with, or recovered from COVID-19. Nearly every sample came with metadata listing a de-identified subject ID, COVID-19 status, age in years and sex. The repertoires were made available in a free public database intended to serve as a resource for research on the immune response to SARS-CoV-2. The material from the prospective study consisted of cDNA or gDNA derived from T cells, B-cell-depleted T cells, or PBMCs. HLA class I and class II types, where available, came from metadata supplied by the sample provider rather than from assay-based typing.

General study outcomes and caveats: The amount of clinical and demographic metadata varied by source and participant and was provided uncurated.

About this clone: Which antigen it targets is not known. Qualities for individual bases were not recorded, and no much larger clone is one base off.

Each collaborating institution followed its own protocols to collect whole blood in K2EDTA tubes. For TCRbeta analysis, collaborator samples were shipped as frozen whole blood, as isolated PBMCs, or as DNA extracted from either sample type. TCRbeta CDR3 regions were amplified from genomic DNA by means of the immunoSEQ Assay, a bias-controlled multiplex PCR. In the paper's pipeline: Within the assay, amplification of reference gene primers was used to estimate how many nucleated cells each sample contained. Sequence reads were collapsed and filtered to measure the absolute abundance of every unique TCRbeta CDR3 rearrangement. Productive Simpson clonality was computed per sample as the square root of Simpson's diversity index over productive rearrangements. The clones in this table, taken by TCRdb from immuneACCESS, are in-frame only. Not every clone is retained; where verified, under half of the shortfall comes from an unresolved V gene, and the cause of the rest is unknown. V and J calls plus clone size are reproduced from that table; the DNA served to infer D and trimming. This sample gives approximately 220,000 clones in total; approximately 82% of them show up just once. The top ten hold around 8.7% of the sample.

This clonotype originated in a woman aged 45-59 years with acute or convalescent COVID-19. Sequenced sample: peripheral blood.

The DNA is TGTGCCAGCAGTTGGAGCGGGAGGGCAAACGAGCAGTACTTC. Its translation reads: CASSWSGRANEQYF. The chain couples TRBV27 to TRBJ2-7; 10 bases in the junction line up with TRBD2. Clipping removes 4 bases from V and 5 bases from J, with 5 as the unmatched junction base count. In the germline V gene (reference sequence), CDR1 corresponds to MNHEY and CDR2 to SMNVEV. The CDR3 goes from the cysteine to the phenylalanine over 14 residues. Only the CDR3 portion is preserved as DNA: 42 bases, with reading frame beginning at the first base.